Following are 23 T cell receptor beta chains from one sample sequenced in a study of shared clonotypes between healthy human individuals. Repertoires were generated with immunoSEQ multiplex PCR, while TCRdb's copy carries only in-frame clones and drops some. This table holds nearly 1,000,000 clones, 60% to 85% found once. What was sequenced was memory CD4+ T cells sorted from blood. Indicated subset: CD45RA-negative fraction. The receptors derive from a man younger than 30 in good health.

The rearrangement uses TRBV15 and TRBJ2-5, with 7 bases matching TRBD2. The length of the CDR3 is 14 residues. V was pared by 0 bases and J by 5 bases, with 3 bases of the junction left unmatched. Germline CDR1 and CDR2: LNHNV and YYDKDF (reference sequence). CDR3 protein: CATSRDVSGETQYF. The CDR3 DNA is TGTGCCACCAGCAGAGATGTTAGCGGGGAGACCCAGTACTTC.

The chain employs TRBV6-4 and TRBJ2-7; no definite D call. This CDR3 comprises 11 residues. Per germline, CDR1 MRHNA and CDR2 SNTAGT. V was shortened by 8 bases and J by 6 bases, with 11 bases between the two germline ends. The CDR3 protein is CASRPASEQYF. CDR3 in DNA: TGTGCCAGCCGACCGGCGTCCGAGCAGTACTTC.

This clone has at least ten counts. The CDR3 loop reads CAIPTGADTGELFF. CDR3 DNA sequence: TGTGCCATCCCGACAGGGGCGGACACCGGGGAGCTGTTTTTT. The chain uses TRBV10-3 and TRBJ2-2; 8 bases agree with TRBD1. Germline CDR1 and CDR2: ENHRY and SYGVKD. The CDR3 totals 14 residues. The V segment lost 8 bases and the J segment 3 bases; nucleotides outside the gene matches: 5.

The chain combines TRBV10-2 with TRBJ2-7; D could derive from TRBD1 or TRBD2 (7 bases each). Germline CDR1 is WSHSY and CDR2 is SAAADI. The CDR3 runs 14 residues. V was clipped by 7 bases and J by 1 base, with 14 bases between them. Written as DNA, the CDR3 is TGCGCCAGCAACCAGGGGGGGCAATCCTACGAGCAGTACTTC. This gives the protein CASNQGGQSYEQYF.

This clone appeared once. The chain combines TRBV7-9 with TRBJ2-5; the match to TRBD2 covers 8 bases. V dropped 4 bases and J dropped 5; count of bases not matched to a gene: 3. The length of the CDR3 is 13 residues. The germline V gene has CDR1 SEHNR and CDR2 FQNEAQ (reference sequence). This CDR3 is CASSSQRGETQYF. DNA for the CDR3: TGTGCCAGCAGCTCTCAGCGGGGGGAGACCCAGTACTTC. The variable domain in full, with the rest retrieved from reference TRBV7-9 and TRBJ2-5, is DTGVSQNPRHKITKRGQNVTFRCDPISEHNRLYWYRQTLGQGPEFLTYFQNEAQLEKSRLLSDRFSAERPKGSFSTLEIQRTEQGDSAMYLCASSSQRGETQYFGPGTRLLVL.

The chain joins TRBV28 to TRBJ1-1; 9 nucleotides align to TRBD1. Trimming cost V 5 bases and J 12 bases; bases outside gene matches: 10. The V gene's germline CDR1 is MDHEN and CDR2 SYDVKM. The CDR3 spans 13 residues. CDR3 protein: CASSLTPDRGTFF. The CDR3 DNA sequence: TGTGCCAGCAGTCTAACCCCGGACAGGGGAACTTTCTTT.

This chain uses TRBV6-1 with TRBJ2-5; possible D gene TRBD2, 5 bases. Trimming took 4 bases from V and 2 from J, leaving 11 bases between them. This CDR3 has 14 amino acids. Germline V CDR1 and CDR2: MNHNS, SASEGT. For the CDR3, the DNA is TGTGCCAGCAGTGCATTTAGCGTTCAAGAGACCCAGTACTTC. This codes for CASSAFSVQETQYF.

The CDR3 DNA sequence: TGCGCCAGCAGCCAACAGGGAGATACGCAGTATTTT. Protein sequence: CASSQQGDTQYF. The genes are TRBV5-1 and TRBJ2-3; tentatively, D is TRBD1 (6 bases). Germline V gene data show CDR1 as SGHRS and CDR2 as YFSETQ. Trimming cost V 4 bases and J 5 bases, with 8 bases left between them. This CDR3 is 12 amino acids long.

The genes are TRBV4-1 and TRBJ2-4; D not resolved. V lost 5 bases, J lost 1 base, and 9 bases lay in between. The CDR3 contains 14 residues. CDR1 MGHRA and CDR2 YSYEKL come from the germline V gene. The chain's CDR3 is CASSSLEAKNIQYF. DNA for the CDR3: TGCGCCAGCAGCTCCTTGGAGGCCAAAAACATTCAGTACTTC.

This clone showed up just once. The V call is TRBV10-2, the J call TRBJ2-7, with D perhaps being TRBD1 or TRBD2 (5 bases each). Germline V gene data show CDR1 as WSHSY and CDR2 as SAAADI. This CDR3 contains 13 residues. Trimming cost V 6 bases and J 7 bases, with 16 bases left between them. The chain's CDR3 is CASRGTGSSEQYF. DNA for the CDR3: TGCGCCAGCAGAGGGACGGGGAGCTCAGAGCAGTACTTC.

The rearrangement uses TRBV18 and TRBJ1-4; D might be TRBD1 (5 bases). The CDR3 has 15 residues. Germline CDR1 reads KGHSH; CDR2 reads LQKENI. Trimming removed 6 bases from V and 1 base from J, with 12 bases in between. The CDR3: CASSLGGRTNEKLFF. In DNA form, the CDR3 reads TGTGCCAGCTCCCTCGGGGGGAGAACTAATGAAAAACTGTTTTTT.

This clone was seen a single time. The chain couples TRBV11-1 to TRBJ2-3; D gene unclear. V lost 5 bases, J lost 2 bases, and 11 bases lay in between. The V gene's germline CDR1 is SGHAT and CDR2 FQDESV (reference sequence). This CDR3 has 14 amino acids. Written as DNA, the CDR3 is TGTGCCAGCAGCCCGCGTGAGGTCACAGATACGCAGTATTTT. Protein sequence: CASSPREVTDTQYF.

The J gene is TRBJ2-3, the V gene TRBV18; TRBD1 agrees at 7 bases. With V trimmed by 4 bases and J by 3 bases, 10 bases remained unmatched. The CDR3 totals 16 residues. Germline V gene sequence: CDR1 KGHSH, CDR2 LQKENI. CDR3 in amino acids: CASSQKGQTSTDTQYF. CDR3 coding DNA: TGTGCCAGCTCACAGAAGGGACAGACCTCGACAGATACGCAGTATTTT.

The chain's CDR3 is CASSPWDYTEAFF. CDR3 nucleotides: TGTGCCAGCTCACCTTGGGATTACACTGAAGCTTTCTTT. V usage is TRBV18 and J usage is TRBJ1-1; unclear D gene. V lost 3 bases and J 3 bases, leaving 8 bases between the germline ends. Germline CDR1 reads KGHSH; CDR2 reads LQKENI. The CDR3 is 13 amino acids.

This clone occurred once. The rearrangement links TRBV4-3 to TRBJ2-3, with 11 bases aligning to TRBD2. Trimming removed 0 bases from V and 4 bases from J; junction bases left unmatched: 3. Germline CDR1 LGHNA, CDR2 YSLEER. The CDR3 extends over 16 amino acids. CDR3: CASSQDTSGGSDTQYF. CDR3 nucleotides: TGCGCCAGCAGCCAAGATACTAGCGGGGGATCAGATACGCAGTATTTT.

This clone was recorded a few times. The chain couples TRBV30 to TRBJ2-7, with D possibly matching TRBD2 (6 bases). CDR1 is GTSNPN, CDR2 SVGIG, per germline (reference sequence). CDR3 length: 15 amino acids. Trimming left V 2 bases short and J 4 bases short, with 18 bases between. This CDR3 is CAWSPTAGRGYEQYF. In DNA, the CDR3 is TGTGCCTGGAGTCCCACGGCGGGCCGGGGGTACGAGCAGTACTTC.

The chain employs TRBV28 and TRBJ1-4; possibly TRBD1 for D (5 bases). Trimming shortened V by 3 bases and J by 5 bases, and 10 bases separated the two germline ends. CDR3 size: 14 residues. Germline CDR1 reads MDHEN; CDR2 reads SYDVKM. The CDR3 sequence is CASSFWGENEKLFF. CDR3 bases: TGTGCCAGCAGTTTTTGGGGGGAGAATGAAAAACTGTTTTTT.

A remark on this clone: Other nucleotide sequences in the sample specify the same CDR3. The chain has TRBV7-2 and TRBJ2-1, with 11 bases matching TRBD2. Germline V gives CDR1 SGHTA, CDR2 FQGNSA. CDR3 size: 15 residues. V trimming: 2 bases; J trimming: 7 bases; junction bases outside the gene matches: 4. The CDR3 DNA sequence: TGTGCCAGCAGCTTACTAGCGGGAGGCCCTAATGAGCAGTTCTTC. Translated: CASSLLAGGPNEQFF.

V is TRBV5-1 and J is TRBJ1-1; D may be TRBD1 (5 bases). Germline CDR1 reads SGHRS; CDR2 reads YFSETQ. V gave up 4 bases and J gave up 0 bases, with 22 bases separating them. The CDR3 is 18 residues long. CDR3 sequence (DNA): TGCGCCAGCAGCGACTCCCCCGCCCTCGGGGCCATGAACACTGAAGCTTTCTTT. It yields the protein CASSDSPALGAMNTEAFF.

The rearrangement links TRBV19 to TRBJ1-2; 7 bases align to TRBD1. V was pared by 3 bases and J by 6 bases, with 7 bases of the junction left unmatched. The CDR3 is made up of 14 amino acids. The germline V gene has CDR1 LNHDA and CDR2 SQIVND (reference sequence). The CDR3 region has the DNA TGTGCCAGTAGTATGCGACAGGGCTCCGATGGCTACACCTTC. It codes for CASSMRQGSDGYTF. Variable domain in full (rest from reference TRBV19 and TRBJ1-2): DGGITQSPKYLFRKEGQNVTLSCEQNLNHDAMYWYRQDPGQGLRLIYYSQIVNDFQKGDIAEGYSVSREKKESFPLTVTSAQKNPTAFYLCASSMRQGSDGYTFGSGTRLTVV.

V usage is TRBV5-1 and J usage is TRBJ2-1, with D possibly being TRBD2 (5 bases). The CDR3 is 15 amino acids. Germline V lookup: CDR1 SGHRS, CDR2 YFSETQ. V dropped 0 bases and J dropped 0 bases, with 7 bases sitting between them. The CDR3 sequence: CASSLEGASYNEQFF. DNA of the CDR3: TGCGCCAGCAGCTTGGAGGGAGCCTCCTACAATGAGCAGTTCTTC.

J is TRBJ1-2 and V is TRBV5-1; no reliable D call. There are 15 residues in the CDR3. Trimming cost V 4 bases and J 2 bases, with 15 bases left between them. Germline CDR1 is SGHRS and CDR2 is YFSETQ. CDR3 region: CASSPGGGSNYGYTF. CDR3 coding DNA: TGCGCCAGCAGCCCAGGAGGCGGCTCAAACTATGGCTACACCTTC. The full variable domain, its missing parts supplied by reference TRBV5-1 and TRBJ1-2, is KAGVTQTPRYLIKTRGQQVTLSCSPISGHRSVSWYQQTPGQGLQFLFEYFSETQRNKGNFPGRFSGRQFSNSRSEMNVSTLELGDSALYLCASSPGGGSNYGYTFGSGTRLTVV.

This rearrangement joins TRBV30 to TRBJ2-5; D is uncertain. Matching the DNA end better, TRBJ2-7 makes the J call doubtful. Germline V gene lookup returns CDR1 GTSNPN and CDR2 SVGIG (reference sequence). This CDR3 spans 9 amino acids. CDR3 residues: CAWRNEQYF. The CDR3 DNA reads as TGTGCCTGGAGGAACGAGCAGTACTTC.